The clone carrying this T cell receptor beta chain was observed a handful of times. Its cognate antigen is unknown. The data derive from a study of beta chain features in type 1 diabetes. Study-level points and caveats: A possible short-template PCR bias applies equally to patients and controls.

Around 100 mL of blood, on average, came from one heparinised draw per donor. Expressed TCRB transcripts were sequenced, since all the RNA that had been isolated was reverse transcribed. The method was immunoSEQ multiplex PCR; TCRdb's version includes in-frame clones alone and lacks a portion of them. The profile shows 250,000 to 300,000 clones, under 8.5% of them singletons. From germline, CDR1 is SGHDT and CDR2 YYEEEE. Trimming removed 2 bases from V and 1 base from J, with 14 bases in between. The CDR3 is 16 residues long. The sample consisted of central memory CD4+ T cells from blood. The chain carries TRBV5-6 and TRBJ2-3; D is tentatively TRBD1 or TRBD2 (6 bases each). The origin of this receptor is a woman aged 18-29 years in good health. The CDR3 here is CASSLGGPRGTDTQYF. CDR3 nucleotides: TGTGCCAGCAGCTTAGGGGGGCCAAGGGGCACAGATACGCAGTATTTT.